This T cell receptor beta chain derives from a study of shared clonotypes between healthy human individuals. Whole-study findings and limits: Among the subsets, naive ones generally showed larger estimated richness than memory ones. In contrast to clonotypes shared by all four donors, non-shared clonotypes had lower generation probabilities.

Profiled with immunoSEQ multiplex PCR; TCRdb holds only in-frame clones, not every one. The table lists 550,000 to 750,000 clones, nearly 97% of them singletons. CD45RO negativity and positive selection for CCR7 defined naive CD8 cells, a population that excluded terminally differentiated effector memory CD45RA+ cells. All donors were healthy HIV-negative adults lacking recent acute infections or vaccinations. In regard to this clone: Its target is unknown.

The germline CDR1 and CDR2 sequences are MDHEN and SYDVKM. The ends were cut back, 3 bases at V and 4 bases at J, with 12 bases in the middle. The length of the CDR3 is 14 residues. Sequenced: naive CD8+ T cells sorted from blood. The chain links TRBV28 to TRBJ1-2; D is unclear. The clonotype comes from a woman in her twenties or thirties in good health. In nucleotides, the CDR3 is TGTGCCAGCAGTTTTTGGGGATCCGGCTATGGCTACACCTTC. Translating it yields CASSFWGSGYGYTF.